Listed below are T cell receptor beta chains from one sample, sequenced in a study of synovial regulatory T cells in juvenile arthritis. Generated by immunoSEQ multiplex PCR, the TCRdb table keeps only in-frame clones and is missing some. The sample shows about 10,000 clones, and just over 0.9% sits with its ten largest clones. What was sequenced was Treg cells from blood. Receptors originate from a donor younger than 30 with juvenile idiopathic arthritis. The CDR3 runs from the conserved cysteine through the conserved F or W.

V gene: TRBV16
J gene: TRBJ1-6
CDR3 protein: CASSPQGENSPLHF

V gene: TRBV4-3
J gene: TRBJ2-5
CDR3 protein: CASSQDGGRQTQYF

V gene: TRBV5-4
J gene: TRBJ2-5
CDR3 protein: CASSLWGGETQYF

V gene: TRBV6-1
J gene: TRBJ1-1
CDR3 protein: CASETRMNTEAFF

V gene: TRBV28
J gene: TRBJ1-2
CDR3 protein: CATKLGSPGYGYTF

V gene: TRBV5-1
J gene: TRBJ1-4
CDR3 protein: CASSTSGTAYEKLFF

V gene: TRBV4-2
J gene: TRBJ1-5
CDR3 protein: CASSQGTQGARPQHF

V gene: TRBV11-2
J gene: TRBJ2-7
CDR3 protein: CATSAGTTYEQYF

V gene: TRBV6-6
J gene: TRBJ2-7
CDR3 protein: CASTGTPPRPYEQYF

V gene: TRBV5-4
J gene: TRBJ2-1
CDR3 protein: CASSLARSEQFF

V gene: TRBV28
J gene: TRBJ1-2
CDR3 protein: CASSLSGDRVYGYTF

V gene: TRBV25-1
J gene: TRBJ1-3
CDR3 protein: CASSGQISGNTIYF

V gene: TRBV7-9
J gene: TRBJ1-1
CDR3 protein: CASSYRAGYNTEAFF

V gene: TRBV7-7
J gene: TRBJ1-1
CDR3 protein: CASSFSRGQGRDFF

V gene: TRBV2
J gene: TRBJ1-2
CDR3 protein: CASSEALGRTNYGYTF

V gene: TRBV28
J gene: TRBJ2-2
CDR3 protein: CASSFSRLGATGELFF

V gene: TRBV27
J gene: TRBJ1-1
CDR3 protein: CASSLSGVRTEAFF

V gene: TRBV5-4
J gene: TRBJ2-4
CDR3 protein: CASSFSRGRTTENIQYF

V gene: TRBV10-3
J gene: TRBJ2-2
CDR3 protein: CAVASTGELFF

V gene: TRBV27
J gene: TRBJ1-1
CDR3 protein: CASSFQGADTEAFF

V gene: TRBV4-2
J gene: TRBJ2-3
CDR3 protein: CASSQARAGITDTQYF

V gene: TRBV6-5
J gene: TRBJ1-2
CDR3 protein: CASSYSRGGAHGYTF

V gene: TRBV9
J gene: TRBJ1-2
CDR3 protein: CASSVSFYGYTF

V gene: TRBV6-1
J gene: TRBJ1-1
CDR3 protein: CASSRRGQNTEAFF

V gene: TRBV7-9
J gene: TRBJ2-6
CDR3 protein: CASSLGPTGAGANVLTF

V gene: TRBV4-2
J gene: TRBJ2-1
CDR3 protein: CASSRSGALYNEQFF

V gene: TRBV28
J gene: TRBJ2-1
CDR3 protein: CASSLGGQYEQFF

V gene: TRBV23-1
J gene: TRBJ2-2
CDR3 protein: CASSPSGKMNTGELFF

V gene: TRBV19
J gene: TRBJ1-2
CDR3 protein: CASSPIGGLYGYTF

V gene: TRBV6-6
J gene: TRBJ2-7
CDR3 protein: CASSHLGVLYEQYF

V gene: TRBV18
J gene: TRBJ1-6
CDR3 protein: CASSPWRAYNSPLHF

V gene: TRBV7-3
J gene: TRBJ1-1
CDR3 protein: CASSSQGNTEAFF

V gene: TRBV19
J gene: TRBJ2-2
CDR3 protein: CASSIGAQNTGELFF

V gene: TRBV5-1
J gene: TRBJ1-1
CDR3 protein: CASSPGQGRTEAFF

V gene: TRBV7-2
J gene: TRBJ1-6
CDR3 protein: CASSRTGSALHF

V gene: TRBV9
J gene: TRBJ1-1
CDR3 protein: CASGRGRDTEAFF

V gene: TRBV6-1
J gene: TRBJ2-6
CDR3 protein: CASSGGHSGANVLTF

V gene: TRBV4-1
J gene: TRBJ2-3
CDR3 protein: CASSLTRADTQYF

V gene: TRBV2
J gene: TRBJ1-4
CDR3 protein: CASTSDRGNEKLFF

V gene: TRBV25-1
J gene: TRBJ2-2
CDR3 protein: CASSDLVMRATGELFF

V gene: TRBV6-6
J gene: TRBJ2-3
CDR3 protein: CASSYIRDRGQDTQYF

V gene: TRBV10-3
J gene: TRBJ2-7
CDR3 protein: CASETGPGYEQYF

V gene: TRBV18
J gene: TRBJ1-5
CDR3 protein: CASSRTANQPQHF

V gene: TRBV29-1
J gene: TRBJ1-1
CDR3 protein: CSVGGGWNTEAFF

V gene: TRBV18
J gene: TRBJ2-7
CDR3 protein: CASSPMGSLGEQYF

V gene: TRBV19
J gene: TRBJ2-1
CDR3 protein: CASRNRGSYNEQFF